Described below is a single T cell receptor (beta chain) sequence and its context. This clonotype was picked up many times. Its antigen target is currently unknown. Per-base qualities were not stored, and no clone one base away is much larger. The sample belongs to a study of molecular identifiers for immune sequencing clone quantification (dated by TCRdb to 2016 to 2019). With respect to the entire study: In a replicate experiment, RNA from roughly 21,000 or 96,000 naive CD8 T cells was split into five aliquots, four of which were sequenced. CD8 T cells were used in a methods study to benchmark molecular-identifier clustering-based TCR repertoire sequencing (MIDCIRS) and TCR RNA copy counting. The full study reports these points: Naive libraries contained spiked-in Jurkat TCR RNA (more than 9 copies' worth), which is not part of the donor repertoire. Modeling indicated approximately 3.1 TCR RNA copies recovered per cell, compared with about 10 by digital PCR, which implies a capture efficiency of 25% to 35%. A single cell's worth of spiked-in Jurkat TCR RNA was reported detectable even among 850,000 to 1,000,000 naive CD8 T cells. Highly expanded clone sizes could be underestimated because identical TCR molecules may share a barcode. Without barcode sub-clustering, chimeric consensus sequences inflated TCR diversity; chimeras reached as high as 47%. In CMV-specific effector cells, clones with more than 20 RNA copies contained over 99% of molecules, whereas in naive cells such clones contained under 1% of molecules.

Library creation used PCR. The sequencer was an Illumina HiSeq 4000. Bulk TCR libraries were prepared as previously described, using TCR primers listed in Table S5. The Qiagen AllPrep DNA/RNA kit was used to purify total RNA. Before analysis, reads from multiple sequencing runs of one library were combined. The study's own analysis went as follows. Reads were retained only if the reads had an exact TCR constant sequence, and the retained reads were trimmed to 150 nt and grouped according to their 12-nt molecular barcodes. Reads inside each barcode group were sub-clustered using a 15% Levenshtein threshold, and a quality-weighted consensus sequence was constructed for each RNA molecule. Non-functional sequences were discarded, and so were lower-count sequences lying one edit away from another sequence. On the basis of fitting two negative binomial distributions, barcode sub-clusters with fewer than 20% of the maximum read count were discarded. Starting from the raw public reads, TCRdb applied fastp trimming at Q25, assembled clones with MiXCR and retained in-frame beta chains. A single entry per CDR3 protein holds the most common genes and DNA from its merged rows. TCRdb, rather than the study authors, made the V and J calls. Present in this sample are 50,000 to 75,000 distinct CDR3 sequences, about a fifth of which were seen just once. Approximately 1.5% of the sample goes to the ten largest clones.

Libraries of naive CD8 T cells were generated from roughly 21,000 to 960,000 sorted cells, with 10%, 30% or 50% of the purified RNA used. On a BD FACSAria II, naive CD8 T cells were FACS-sorted as CD8+CD4-CCR7+CD45RA+ and collected into RLT Plus buffer. To test detection sensitivity, Jurkat RNA equal to ten TCR copies was added to samples of about 17,000-1,100,000 naive CD8 T cells. Enrichment of CD8 T cells was done with RosetteSep CD8+ T Cell Enrichment Cocktail plus Ficoll-Paque, and ACK red cell lysis came afterward. The CDR3 goes from the cysteine to the phenylalanine over 15 residues. Only the CDR3 DNA stays, 45 bases, in frame from base 1. V drops 3 bases and J drops 6 bases, leaving 18 bases in between. CDR1 is given as SGHRS and CDR2 as YFSETQ, both from the germline V gene.

The specimen sequenced was naive CD8+ T cells from blood, with Jurkat cell RNA spiked in. The cell subset or site label of this sample denotes: FACS-sorted CD8+CD4-CCR7+CD45RA+ naive T cells. The chain was built from TRBV5-1 and TRBJ1-2; the best D guess is TRBD1, with 6 bases matching. The sequence was obtained from a human donor in good health. Some libraries in this study had Jurkat cell RNA spiked in. The CDR3 protein is CASSSRDNGLNGYTF. The DNA reads TGCGCCAGCAGCTCCCGGGACAACGGGCTGAATGGCTACACCTTC. Where the CDR3 stops, the reference TRBV5-1 and TRBJ1-2 genes take over; the full variable domain is KAGVTQTPRYLIKTRGQQVTLSCSPISGHRSVSWYQQTPGQGLQFLFEYFSETQRNKGNFPGRFSGRQFSNSRSEMNVSTLELGDSALYLCASSSRDNGLNGYTFGSGTRLTVV.